This TCR beta chain stems from a study of blood T cell repertoires in COVID-19. Across the study: The study drew acute and convalescent COVID-19 samples from the United States, Italy and Spain. PBMCs, B-cell-depleted T cells, or T cells were the source of the cDNA or gDNA that made up the material.

J lost 4 bases, V lost 1 base, and 6 bases had no gene match. The germline V gene encodes CDR1 SGHNT and CDR2 YYREEE (reference sequence). The CDR3 loop spans 15 amino acids. In the authors' workflow: Reference gene primer amplification yielded estimated nucleated cell counts. Measured with immunoSEQ multiplex PCR; TCRdb has only the in-frame clones, and not every one. V and J calls and clone size are those listed in that table; D and trimming were worked out from the DNA. This sample has 120,000 or so clones; around four fifths occur once, and the top ten carry 20% to 30%. The chain carries TRBV5-4 and TRBJ1-1, with TRBD1 identical over 8 bases. Material for sequencing was peripheral blood. This TCR came from a human donor in a cohort sampled during active COVID-19. For the CDR3, the DNA is TGTGCCAGCAGCTTGTCCCGACAGGGGAGCACTGAAGCTTTCTTT. This sequence encodes CASSLSRQGSTEAFF.